This TCR beta chain originates from a study of shared clonotypes between healthy human individuals. As for the study in general: Serving as donors were a couple of women and a few men, whose ages spanned 18 to 49. Regarding the study as a whole: Limitation of the genetic and exposure-history diversity represented came from the few donors. Memory subsets had estimated richness that was generally smaller than that of naive subsets.

Over several immunoSEQ plates, each subset's genomic DNA was distributed in even portions. Measured with immunoSEQ multiplex PCR; TCRdb has only the in-frame clones, and not every one. The repertoire holds nearly 2 million clones, with approximately 94% as singletons. The V end lost 1 base, the J end lost 10 bases, and 16 bases lay between the germline ends. The CDR3 sequence is 14 residues long. CDR1 is SEHNR, CDR2 FQNEAQ, per germline (reference sequence). Cells designated naive CD8 were CD45RO-negative and were positively selected for CCR7, with terminally differentiated effector memory CD45RA+ cells excluded. Concerning this clone: Antigen: not known.

The sample taken for sequencing was naive CD8+ T cells sorted from blood. The J gene is TRBJ1-2, the V gene TRBV7-9; D gene unclear. This TCR derives from a man younger than 35 in good health. The CDR3: CASSLGYGLGVYTF. The CDR3 bases are TGTGCCAGCAGCTTAGGATACGGGCTCGGAGTCTACACCTTC.